This TCR beta chain appears in the sequencing data of a study of blood T cell repertoires in COVID-19. Study context: Researchers got acute and convalescent COVID-19 samples from the United States, Italy and Spain.

The germline V gene has CDR1 SGHTA and CDR2 FQGNSA. Germline trimming cut 5 bases from V and 5 bases from J; bases unmatched to any gene: 11. This CDR3 is built from 16 residues. In the study's own analysis: By means of reference gene primer amplification, nucleated cell counts were estimated. Libraries were prepared by immunoSEQ multiplex PCR; TCRdb keeps only in-frame clonotypes and omits some of them. D and trimming come from the DNA, and the V and J calls and clone size come from that table. Altogether hundreds of thousands of clones are present, 82% being singletons, with the ten largest covering approximately 3.8%.

Sequencing was carried out using peripheral blood. The source of this sequence is a woman of 80 years or more with acute or convalescent COVID-19. The V gene is TRBV7-2, the J gene TRBJ2-3, with 9 bases identical to TRBD2. CDR3 in DNA: TGTGCCAGCAGCACTCCGGGGAGCGGGGGGCGAGATACGCAGTATTTT. Translation gives CASSTPGSGGRDTQYF.